The 10 T cell receptor beta chains below were found in one sample sequenced in a study of blood T cell repertoires in COVID-19. Generated by immunoSEQ multiplex PCR, the TCRdb table keeps only in-frame clones and is missing some. This table has 75,000 or so clones, roughly 90% appearing once. The sequencing input was peripheral blood. The receptors derive from a man between 65 and 85 years old with acute or convalescent COVID-19.

The rearrangement uses TRBV6-5 and TRBJ1-3; unclear D gene. The germline gives CDR1 MNHEY, CDR2 SVGAGI. V lost 5 bases and J lost 0, with 8 bases in between. The CDR3 runs 14 residues. The CDR3 bases are TGTGCCAGCAGTCTACAGCCCTCTGGAAACACCATATATTTT. Translating it yields CASSLQPSGNTIYF.

This clone was detected only once. The gene calls are TRBV6-1 and TRBJ1-6; unclear D gene. This CDR3 region has 10 residues. Germline V gives CDR1 MNHNS, CDR2 SASEGT. Trimming took 0 bases from V and 17 from J, leaving 5 bases between them. CDR3 bases: TGTGCCAGCAGTGAAGCCTCTTTCCACTTT. It translates to CASSEASFHF.

This chain links TRBV5-1 with TRBJ2-4; D perhaps matches TRBD2 (6 bases). The length of the CDR3 is 14 residues. Germline assignment: CDR1 SGHRS and CDR2 YFSETQ. The germline V and J ends were trimmed by 2 bases and 4 bases, with 10 bases remaining between them. The CDR3 DNA sequence: TGCGCCAGCAGCTTACAGGAGGGGAAAAACATTCAGTACTTC. Translated, it gives CASSLQEGKNIQYF.

The J gene is TRBJ1-6, the V gene TRBV5-1, with D hard to call. CDR3 size: 16 residues. Germline lookup yields CDR1 SGHRS and CDR2 YFSETQ. Trimming removed 4 bases from V and 7 bases from J, with 18 bases in between. The CDR3 region is CASSPEGNRGNSPLHF. Here the CDR3 DNA reads TGCGCCAGCAGCCCGGAGGGAAATCGAGGAAATTCACCCCTCCACTTT.

The chain couples TRBV25-1 to TRBJ2-3; possibly TRBD2 for D (7 bases). This CDR3 contains 13 residues. Trimming took off 5 bases at V and 12 bases at J, with 18 bases between the two ends. CDR1 and CDR2 (germline): MGHDK, SYGVNS. For the CDR3, the DNA is TGTGCCAGCAGTCCCCAGGGGACTACTAAACAGTATTTT. Translated, it gives CASSPQGTTKQYF.

The V call is TRBV6-5, the J call TRBJ2-5; 14 bases line up with TRBD2. Germline CDR1 is MNHEY and CDR2 is SVGAGI. Trimming took 7 bases from V and 5 from J; bases not matched to a gene: 6. This CDR3 comprises 15 residues. The CDR3 protein is CASIGLAGGWETQYF. The DNA for the CDR3 is TGTGCCAGCATAGGACTAGCGGGGGGCTGGGAGACCCAGTACTTC.

The chain couples TRBV7-2 to TRBJ1-4, with D hard to call. V lost 3 bases and J lost 0, with 11 bases in between. The CDR3 runs 16 residues. Germline lookup yields CDR1 SGHTA and CDR2 FQGNSA. CDR3 in amino acids: CASSLDAAATNEKLFF. In DNA form, the CDR3 reads TGTGCCAGCAGCTTGGATGCGGCCGCAACTAATGAAAAACTGTTTTTT.

The chain combines TRBV19 with TRBJ1-2; perhaps TRBD1 as D (6 bases). The germline V gene has CDR1 LNHDA and CDR2 SQIVND (reference sequence). The CDR3 spans 13 residues. V gave up 5 bases and J gave up 3 bases, with 10 bases separating them. The CDR3 loop reads CASSRDKYYGYTF. CDR3 DNA: TGTGCCAGTAGTCGGGACAAGTACTATGGCTACACCTTC.

J is TRBJ2-4 and V is TRBV4-3; D unresolved. The CDR3 has 12 amino acids. V lost 5 bases and J lost 6, with 8 bases in between. Germline loops: CDR1 LGHNA, CDR2 YSLEER. CDR3 protein: CASSDRGNIQYF. The DNA for the CDR3 is TGCGCCAGCAGCGACCGCGGAAACATTCAGTACTTC.

The J gene is TRBJ1-2, the V gene TRBV7-2, with 7 bases lining up with TRBD1. The germline CDR1 and CDR2 sequences are SGHTA and FQGNSA. The CDR3 covers 15 residues. V lost 0 bases and J lost 6; bases outside the gene matches: 7. In nucleotides, the CDR3 is TGTGCCAGCAGCTTAGCGTCCCCCAGGGGGGATGGCTACACCTTC. Protein: CASSLASPRGDGYTF.